This T cell receptor (beta chain) stems from a study of graft-versus-host responses after intestinal transplantation. Generated by immunoSEQ multiplex PCR, the TCRdb table keeps only in-frame clones and is missing some. Among 20,000 or so clones listed, more than 40% were seen once. Germline CDR1 reads SEHNR; CDR2 reads FQNEAQ (reference sequence). V shed 1 base and J shed 15 bases, with 19 bases lying between them. The CDR3 sequence is 14 residues long. The starting material was alloreactive CD4+ T cells from a mixed lymphocyte reaction culture, obtained before intestinal transplant. Subset: CFSE-low proliferating T cells sorted from approximately six-day pre-transplant mixed lymphocyte reaction (GvH or HvG direction). The chain links TRBV7-9 to TRBJ2-1, with a tentative D call TRBD1 (5 bases). This TCR came from a human patient who received an intestinal transplant. The CDR3 DNA sequence: TGTGCCAGCAGCTTAGGGGGAAGCGTTACAGGTCTGTTCTTC. As protein: CASSLGGSVTGLFF.